Below are 9 T cell receptor beta chains sequenced from a single sample in a study of sequential checkpoint blockade in melanoma. Clones were sequenced by immunoSEQ multiplex PCR, and TCRdb holds only the in-frame ones, with some missing. The data contain fewer than 35,000 clones, about 77% of them singletons. This sample's treatment: randomized to nivolumab then ipilimumab (arm A) or the reverse (arm B). The source was CD8+ T cells sorted from blood (inferred from file names), collected from a patient given nivolumab and ipilimumab in sequence. All receptors come from a human donor with melanoma.

The V and J genes are TRBV6-5 and TRBJ1-1, with D possibly matching TRBD1 (5 bases). V lost 7 bases and J 10 bases, leaving 13 bases between the germline ends. Germline V gene lookup returns CDR1 MNHEY and CDR2 SVGAGI. CDR3 length: 11 residues. The CDR3 loop is CASIKSGGAFF. The CDR3 nucleotides are TGTGCCAGCATAAAATCCGGGGGAGCTTTCTTT.

The genes are TRBV2 and TRBJ1-1; TRBD1 aligns across 9 bases. The CDR3 has 14 amino acids. With V trimmed by 4 bases and J by 7 bases, 7 bases remained unmatched. The germline gives CDR1 SNHLY, CDR2 FYNNEI. CDR3 DNA: TGTGCCAGCAGTGCCCTGGGGACAGGGATTGAAGCTTTCTTT. This gives the protein CASSALGTGIEAFF. The whole variable domain, filled in from reference TRBV2 and TRBJ1-1, reads EPEVTQTPSHQVTQMGQEVILRCVPISNHLYFYWYRQILGQKVEFLVSFYNNEISEKSEIFDDQFSVERPDGSNFTLKIRSTKLEDSAMYFCASSALGTGIEAFFGQGTRLTVV.

V and J are TRBV19 and TRBJ1-1, with D possibly TRBD1 on 5 matching bases. Trimming cost V 6 bases and J 0 bases, with 8 bases left between them. CDR3 length equals 13 residues. Germline V gene data show CDR1 as LNHDA and CDR2 as SQIVND (reference sequence). The CDR3 loop reads CASRMTVNTEAFF. CDR3 bases: TGTGCCAGTAGGATGACAGTGAACACTGAAGCTTTCTTT. Full variable domain (outside the CDR3, taken from reference TRBV19 and TRBJ1-1): DGGITQSPKYLFRKEGQNVTLSCEQNLNHDAMYWYRQDPGQGLRLIYYSQIVNDFQKGDIAEGYSVSREKKESFPLTVTSAQKNPTAFYLCASRMTVNTEAFFGQGTRLTVV.

The chain has TRBV9 and TRBJ2-5, with 8 bases matching TRBD2. Germline CDR1 SGDLS, CDR2 YYNGEE. After removal of 0 bases from V and 5 bases from J, the junction contained 9 bases not matched to a gene. CDR3 length equals 16 residues. The CDR3 is CASSVGAAGARETQYF. CDR3 coding DNA: TGTGCCAGCAGCGTAGGCGCAGCGGGAGCCCGCGAGACCCAGTACTTC.

The chain couples TRBV30 to TRBJ1-2; TRBD1 might be the D (6 bases). Germline lookup yields CDR1 GTSNPN and CDR2 SVGIG (reference sequence). The CDR3 sequence is 17 residues long. V was pared by 8 bases and J by 4 bases, with 29 bases between. In DNA form, the CDR3 reads TGTGCCCAGAGGGGCAGGGGTCGGTTGGGTTCCTTCTATGGCTACACCTTC. Translating it yields CAQRGRGRLGSFYGYTF.

The chain uses TRBV4-1 and TRBJ2-3, with 8 bases that match TRBD1. J was trimmed by 4 bases and V by 0 bases; bases with no gene match: 0. Germline assignment: CDR1 MGHRA and CDR2 YSYEKL. The CDR3 spans 14 residues. The CDR3 here is CASSQEQGADTQYF. CDR3 DNA sequence: TGCGCCAGCAGCCAAGAACAGGGGGCAGATACGCAGTATTTT.

V usage is TRBV19 and J usage is TRBJ2-7; D ambiguous. CDR1 is LNHDA, CDR2 SQIVND, per germline (reference sequence). Between the trimmed V and J ends, which lost 1 base and 4 bases, there was a span of 14 bases. There are 15 residues in the CDR3. In DNA, the CDR3 is TGTGCCAGTAGTATAGGGCCTCAACCCGTATACGAGCAGTACTTC. Amino acids: CASSIGPQPVYEQYF.

The gene calls are TRBV7-8 and TRBJ1-2; tentatively, D is TRBD1 (6 bases). Germline V gene sequence: CDR1 SGHVS, CDR2 FQNEAQ. The CDR3 sequence is 15 residues long. V lost 5 bases and J lost 2, with 15 bases in between. In DNA form, the CDR3 reads TGTGCCAGCAGCACTCCGGGACACATCAACTATGGCTACACCTTC. As protein: CASSTPGHINYGYTF.

J is TRBJ2-3 and V is TRBV5-1; 8 bases fit TRBD1. The CDR3 sequence is 14 residues long. Germline V gene sequence: CDR1 SGHRS, CDR2 YFSETQ. The junction had 8 bases not matched to a gene; V was cut back by 5 bases and J by 6 bases. Written as DNA, the CDR3 is TGCGCCAGCAGAACGCAGGGGGCAAGGGATACGCAGTATTTT. Its protein product is CASRTQGARDTQYF.